This TCR beta chain came from a study of blood T cell repertoires in COVID-19. Background on the study: The United States, Italy and Spain supplied acute and convalescent COVID-19 samples. PBMCs, B-cell-depleted T cells, or T cells provided the cDNA or gDNA that made up the material.

Authors' processing steps: Reference gene primer amplification in the assay estimated nucleated cell counts. Data came from immunoSEQ multiplex PCR; TCRdb stores just in-frame clones and leaves some out. V, J and clone size are those of that table, while D and trimming were read from the DNA. This table has approximately 310,000 clones, more than 75% appearing once. This receptor was obtained from a man between 45 and 60 years old with active or convalescent COVID-19. What was sequenced was peripheral blood.

DNA of the CDR3: TGTGCCAGCAGTTTTGGCCCTGGGACAGGGGGCGGCTACACCTTC. Its protein is CASSFGPGTGGGYTF. This rearrangement joins TRBV27 to TRBJ1-2, with 12 positions matching TRBD1. CDR3 length: 15 residues. The trim removed 3 bases at V and 8 bases at J, leaving 7 bases unmatched. Germline CDR1 reads MNHEY; CDR2 reads SMNVEV (reference sequence).